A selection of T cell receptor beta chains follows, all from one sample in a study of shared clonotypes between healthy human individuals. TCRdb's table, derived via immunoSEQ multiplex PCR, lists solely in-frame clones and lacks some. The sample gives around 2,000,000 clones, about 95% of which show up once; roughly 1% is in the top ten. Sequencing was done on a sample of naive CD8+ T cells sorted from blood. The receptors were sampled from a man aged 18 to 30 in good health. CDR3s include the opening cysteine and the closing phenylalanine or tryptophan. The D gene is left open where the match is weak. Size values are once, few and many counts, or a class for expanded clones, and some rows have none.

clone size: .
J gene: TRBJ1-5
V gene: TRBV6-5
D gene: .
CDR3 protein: CASRDSFNQPQHF
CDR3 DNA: TGTGCCAGCAGGGACAGTTTCAATCAGCCCCAGCATTTT

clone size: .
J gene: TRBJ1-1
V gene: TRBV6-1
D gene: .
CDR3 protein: CASSERVVNTEAFF
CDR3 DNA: TGTGCCAGCAGTGAAAGGGTAGTGAACACTGAAGCTTTCTTT

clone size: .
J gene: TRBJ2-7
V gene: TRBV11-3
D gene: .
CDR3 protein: CASSPQGRSRLEQYF
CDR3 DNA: TGTGCCAGCAGCCCCCAGGGCAGGTCCCGCCTGGAGCAGTACTTC

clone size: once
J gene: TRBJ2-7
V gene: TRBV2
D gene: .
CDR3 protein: CASSAAGESYEQYF
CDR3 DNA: TGTGCCAGCAGTGCGGCAGGGGAGAGCTACGAGCAGTACTTC

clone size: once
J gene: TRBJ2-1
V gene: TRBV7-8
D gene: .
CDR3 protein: CASSFNREYNEQFF
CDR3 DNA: TGTGCCAGCAGCTTCAACAGGGAATACAATGAGCAGTTCTTC

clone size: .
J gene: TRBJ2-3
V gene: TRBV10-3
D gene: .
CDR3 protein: CAISESEGPETDTQYF
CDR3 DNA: TGTGCCATCAGTGAAAGTGAGGGTCCGGAGACAGATACGCAGTATTTT

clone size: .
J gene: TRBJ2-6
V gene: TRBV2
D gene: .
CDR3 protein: CASSSTASGANVLTF
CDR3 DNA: TGTGCCAGCAGCAGTACGGCCTCTGGGGCCAACGTCCTGACTTTC

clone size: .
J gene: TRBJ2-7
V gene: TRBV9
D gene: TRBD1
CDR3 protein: CASSDGQGAYEQYF
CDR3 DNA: TGTGCCAGCAGCGACGGACAGGGGGCTTACGAGCAGTACTTC

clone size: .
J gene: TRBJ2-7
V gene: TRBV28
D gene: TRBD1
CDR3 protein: CASSPQPGQGVYEQYF
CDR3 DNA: TGTGCCAGCAGTCCCCAGCCCGGACAGGGGGTCTACGAGCAGTACTTC

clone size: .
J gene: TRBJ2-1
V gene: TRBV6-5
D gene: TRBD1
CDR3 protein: CASSSGWDRGYNEQFF
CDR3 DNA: TGTGCCAGCAGTTCAGGGTGGGACAGGGGGTACAATGAGCAGTTCTTC

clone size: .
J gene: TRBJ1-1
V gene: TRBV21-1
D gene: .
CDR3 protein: CATPPDWNTEAFF
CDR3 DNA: TGTGCCACCCCGCCCGATTGGAACACTGAAGCTTTCTTT

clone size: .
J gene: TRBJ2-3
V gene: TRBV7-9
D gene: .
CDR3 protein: CASSLESFVDTQYF
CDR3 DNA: TGTGCCAGCAGCTTAGAGAGTTTTGTGGATACGCAGTATTTT

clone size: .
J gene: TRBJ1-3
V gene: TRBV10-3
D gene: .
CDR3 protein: CAISESAVSSGNTIYF
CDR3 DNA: TGTGCCATCAGTGAGTCTGCGGTCAGCTCTGGAAACACCATATATTTT

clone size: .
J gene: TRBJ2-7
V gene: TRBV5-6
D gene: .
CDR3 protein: CASSYSAYEQYF
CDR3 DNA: TGTGCCAGCAGCTACTCCGCCTACGAGCAGTACTTC

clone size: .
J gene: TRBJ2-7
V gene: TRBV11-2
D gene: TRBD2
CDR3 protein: CASSLVTSGGEQYF
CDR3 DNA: TGTGCCAGCAGCTTAGTGACTAGCGGGGGAGAGCAGTACTTC

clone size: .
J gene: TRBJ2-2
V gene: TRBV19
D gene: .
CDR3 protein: CASSIVPWTGELFF
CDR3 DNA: TGTGCCAGTAGTATAGTACCGTGGACCGGGGAGCTGTTTTTT

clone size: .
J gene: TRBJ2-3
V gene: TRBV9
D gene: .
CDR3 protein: CASSVGLVNTDTQYF
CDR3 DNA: TGTGCCAGCAGCGTAGGTCTAGTTAACACAGATACGCAGTATTTT

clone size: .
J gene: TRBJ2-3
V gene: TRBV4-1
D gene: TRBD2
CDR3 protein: CASSHLPGLALDTQYF
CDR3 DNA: TGCGCCAGCAGCCATCTACCGGGACTAGCGTTAGATACGCAGTATTTT

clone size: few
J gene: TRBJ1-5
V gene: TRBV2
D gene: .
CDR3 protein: CVTTADDDDQPQHF
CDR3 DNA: TGTGTTACGACAGCCGACGATGACGATCAGCCCCAGCATTTT

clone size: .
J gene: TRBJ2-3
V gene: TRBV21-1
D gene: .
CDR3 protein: CATPVRTDTQYF
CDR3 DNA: TGTGCCACCCCGGTTCGCACAGATACGCAGTATTTT

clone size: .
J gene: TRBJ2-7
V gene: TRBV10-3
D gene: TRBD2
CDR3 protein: CAISQVAGVKGYEQYF
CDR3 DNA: TGTGCCATCAGCCAAGTAGCGGGAGTAAAAGGTTACGAGCAGTACTTC

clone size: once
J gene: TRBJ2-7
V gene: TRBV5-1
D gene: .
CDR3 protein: CASSLERENYEQYF
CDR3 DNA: TGCGCCAGCAGCTTGGAACGGGAGAACTACGAGCAGTACTTC

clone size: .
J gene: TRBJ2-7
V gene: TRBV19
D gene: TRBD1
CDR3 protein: CASSIGAGGVYEQYF
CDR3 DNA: TGTGCCAGTAGTATAGGGGCAGGGGGCGTCTACGAGCAGTACTTC

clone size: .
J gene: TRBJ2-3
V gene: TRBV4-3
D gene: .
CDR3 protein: CASSQGTTSTDTQYF
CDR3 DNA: TGCGCCAGCAGCCAAGGGACAACTAGCACAGATACGCAGTATTTT

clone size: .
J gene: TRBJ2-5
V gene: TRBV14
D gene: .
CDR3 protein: CASSQDFGPLEETQYF
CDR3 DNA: TGTGCCAGCAGCCAAGATTTTGGCCCATTGGAAGAGACCCAGTACTTC